This TCR beta chain was sequenced during a study of shared clonotypes between healthy human individuals. Profiling relied on immunoSEQ multiplex PCR, and the TCRdb table lists in-frame clones only, not all of them. The sample consists of approximately 1.4 million clones, approximately 98% of them appearing once. CDR1 LNHDA and CDR2 SQIVND come from the germline V gene (reference sequence). V gave up 5 bases and J gave up 2 bases, with 14 bases separating them. This CDR3 has 15 amino acids. This TCR was recovered from a man aged 25 to 40 in good health. Sequencing was performed on naive CD4+ T cells sorted from blood. The subset was: CD45RA+ positively selected. V gene TRBV19 combines with J gene TRBJ2-3, with D possibly TRBD2 on 6 matching bases. The CDR3 is CASSAGRRDTDTQYF. The DNA for the CDR3 is TGTGCCAGTAGTGCTGGTAGGAGGGACACAGATACGCAGTATTTT.